Following are 24 T cell receptor beta chains from one sample sequenced in a study of graft-versus-host responses after intestinal transplantation. Some clones are missing from TCRdb's copy, which holds only in-frame ones; the method was immunoSEQ multiplex PCR. The sample has approximately 54,000 clones, 65% to 85% seen once. Antigens of these TCRs are unknown. The specimen was unstimulated CD4+ T cells sorted from spleen or lymph node cells, collected before transplant. These receptors all stem from a human donor who was the organ donor for an intestinal transplant.

This chain connects TRBV6-1 to TRBJ1-2, with D perhaps TRBD1 (6 bases). The CDR3 consists of 15 residues. V lost 2 bases, J lost 0 bases, and 10 bases lay in between. Per germline, CDR1 MNHNS and CDR2 SASEGT. The CDR3 nucleotides are TGTGCCAGCAGTGAAAGGGGGGTAGCTAACTATGGCTACACCTTC. This sequence encodes CASSERGVANYGYTF.

The V and J genes are TRBV5-1 and TRBJ2-7, with D perhaps matching TRBD2 (5 bases). V lost 0 bases, J lost 5 bases, and 12 bases lay in between. The CDR3 has 14 amino acids. Germline V gives CDR1 SGHRS, CDR2 YFSETQ. CDR3 residues: CASSLGGSWNEQYF. The CDR3 DNA reads as TGCGCCAGCAGCTTGGGAGGGAGTTGGAACGAGCAGTACTTC.

The rearrangement links TRBV19 to TRBJ2-2; 8 bases are a match to TRBD1. The germline CDR1 and CDR2 sequences are LNHDA and SQIVND (reference sequence). Trimming cost V 6 bases and J 0 bases; bases outside gene matches: 3. The CDR3 spans 15 residues. The CDR3 reads CASSLQGANTGELFF. DNA of the CDR3: TGTGCCAGTAGCCTACAGGGGGCGAACACCGGGGAGCTGTTTTTT. The entire variable domain, with the rest obtained from reference TRBV19 and TRBJ2-2, is as follows: DGGITQSPKYLFRKEGQNVTLSCEQNLNHDAMYWYRQDPGQGLRLIYYSQIVNDFQKGDIAEGYSVSREKKESFPLTVTSAQKNPTAFYLCASSLQGANTGELFFGEGSRLTVL.

This clone was picked up one time. This chain connects TRBV4-2 to TRBJ2-3; 8 nucleotides line up with TRBD2. Germline-derived CDR1 and CDR2 are LGHNA and YNFKEQ. Losses at the gene ends were 8 bases for V and 6 bases for J; bases not matched to a gene: 10. The CDR3 has 14 residues. The CDR3 is CASCTSPGGDTQYF. The CDR3 region has the DNA TGTGCCAGCTGTACTTCTCCGGGAGGGGATACGCAGTATTTT.

This clone came up a few times. The chain links TRBV30 to TRBJ1-1; D might be TRBD1 (5 bases). The CDR3 is made up of 14 amino acids. The germline CDR1 and CDR2 sequences are GTSNPN and SVGIG (reference sequence). The V and J ends lost 0 bases and 4 bases respectively, with 12 bases between them. The CDR3 DNA follows: TGTGCCTGGAGTGTACGGGGACTGACCACTGAAGCTTTCTTT. Translating gives CAWSVRGLTTEAFF.

This chain connects TRBV7-2 to TRBJ1-5; D gene unclear. The CDR3 runs 13 residues. Trimming shortened V by 4 bases and J by 4 bases, and 8 bases separated the two germline ends. In germline, CDR1 is SGHTA, CDR2 FQGNSA. The CDR3 nucleotides read TGTGCCAGCAGCTCGAGCTCTAATCAGCCCCAGCATTTT. Amino acid sequence: CASSSSSNQPQHF.

This clone was counted once. This chain uses TRBV5-1 with TRBJ2-5, with D possibly TRBD2 on 5 matching bases. CDR3 length equals 13 residues. Trimming pared 4 bases from V and 1 base from J, leaving 8 bases between. Germline assignment: CDR1 SGHRS and CDR2 YFSETQ. CDR3 amino acids: CASSPGIQETQYF. The DNA of the CDR3 is TGCGCCAGCAGCCCGGGGATCCAAGAGACCCAGTACTTC. Based on the CDR3 plus reference TRBV5-1 and TRBJ2-5, the full variable domain is KAGVTQTPRYLIKTRGQQVTLSCSPISGHRSVSWYQQTPGQGLQFLFEYFSETQRNKGNFPGRFSGRQFSNSRSEMNVSTLELGDSALYLCASSPGIQETQYFGPGTRLLVL.

V and J are TRBV6-1 and TRBJ1-4, with 7 bases aligning to TRBD1. Losses at the gene ends were 5 bases for V and 4 bases for J; bases not matched to a gene: 4. The CDR3 extends over 14 amino acids. Germline V gene sequence: CDR1 MNHNS, CDR2 SASEGT. The CDR3 loop is CASSTGTVNEKLFF. The CDR3 DNA follows: TGTGCCAGCAGTACCGGGACAGTTAATGAAAAACTGTTTTTT.

This chain uses TRBV7-9 with TRBJ2-3; the D gene is possibly TRBD1 (6 bases). V was trimmed by 6 bases and J by 0 bases, leaving 16 bases between them. Germline-derived CDR1 and CDR2 are SEHNR and FQNEAQ (reference sequence). The CDR3 has 16 residues. The CDR3 loop reads CASSTAGTISTDTQYF. CDR3 DNA: TGTGCCAGCAGTACCGCCGGGACAATCAGCACAGATACGCAGTATTTT.

The CDR3 loop is CASSIDRDMNTEAFF. The CDR3 bases are TGTGCCAGTAGTATAGACCGGGACATGAACACTGAAGCTTTCTTT. The V and J genes are TRBV19 and TRBJ1-1, with a possible D match to TRBD1 (6 bases). Between the trimmed V and J ends, which lost 0 bases and 0 bases, there was a span of 8 bases. From germline, CDR1 is LNHDA and CDR2 SQIVND (reference sequence). This CDR3 is built from 15 residues. Supplemented by reference TRBV19 and TRBJ1-1, the full variable domain reads DGGITQSPKYLFRKEGQNVTLSCEQNLNHDAMYWYRQDPGQGLRLIYYSQIVNDFQKGDIAEGYSVSREKKESFPLTVTSAQKNPTAFYLCASSIDRDMNTEAFFGQGTRLTVV.

J is TRBJ2-7 and V is TRBV30, with D possibly matching TRBD1 (6 bases). The CDR3 covers 14 residues. Germline V lookup: CDR1 GTSNPN, CDR2 SVGIG (reference sequence). The V end lost 3 bases, the J end lost 2 bases, and 14 bases lay between the germline ends. The CDR3 sequence is CAWRTGWGPYEQYF. CDR3 nucleotides: TGTGCCTGGAGGACAGGATGGGGGCCCTACGAGCAGTACTTC.

The chain is built from TRBV25-1 and TRBJ1-4, with 7 bases that match TRBD1. The CDR3 covers 15 residues. The ends lost 1 base at V and 7 bases at J; junction bases unmatched: 6. Germline assignment: CDR1 MGHDK and CDR2 SYGVNS. The CDR3 sequence: CASSESQGLGEKLFF. The CDR3 coding sequence is TGTGCCAGCAGTGAATCACAGGGGTTGGGTGAAAAACTGTTTTTT.

The J gene is TRBJ2-1, the V gene TRBV9, with 8 positions matching TRBD2. The CDR3 has 14 amino acids. CDR1 is SGDLS and CDR2 is YYNGEE in the germline V gene. J gave up 10 bases and V 0 bases, and 6 bases lay outside the gene matches. The CDR3 protein is CASSVAAGVWEQFF. CDR3 DNA: TGTGCCAGCAGCGTAGCAGCGGGAGTGTGGGAGCAGTTCTTC.

This clone was recorded once. V usage is TRBV6-5 and J usage is TRBJ1-2; weak D call: TRBD1 (5 bases). Trimming left V 0 bases short and J 6 bases short, with 14 bases between. The germline V gene has CDR1 MNHEY and CDR2 SVGAGI. The CDR3 sequence is 15 residues long. CDR3 loop: CASSYSGRDFNGYTF. The DNA of the CDR3 is TGTGCCAGCAGTTACTCTGGCAGGGACTTCAATGGCTACACCTTC.

The V and J genes are TRBV5-1 and TRBJ2-3; 11 bases are a match to TRBD2. CDR1 and CDR2 from the germline V gene are SGHRS and YFSETQ. The CDR3 loop spans 17 amino acids. Trimming at V came to 0 bases and at J to 3 bases, leaving 6 bases not matched to a gene. The CDR3 DNA reads TGCGCCAGCAGCTTGGTAGCGGGAGGGTTAATTACAGATACGCAGTATTTT. The encoded protein is CASSLVAGGLITDTQYF.

The CDR3 nucleotides are TGTGCCAGCAGTGTTGCCAGGAGCTCCTACGAGCAGTACTTC. It encodes CASSVARSSYEQYF. This sequence joins TRBV2 and TRBJ2-7; no firm D call. This CDR3 is 14 amino acids long. In germline, CDR1 is SNHLY, CDR2 FYNNEI. V was cut by 4 bases and J by 0 bases, with 10 bases left in between.

In DNA, the CDR3 is TGTGCCAGTAGTAGGGCAGGGGGGGAGTATGGCTACACCTTC. Residues: CASSRAGGEYGYTF. The chain carries TRBV19 and TRBJ1-2; 7 bases map to TRBD1. From germline, CDR1 is LNHDA and CDR2 SQIVND (reference sequence). The CDR3 extends over 14 amino acids. V was clipped by 4 bases and J by 5 bases; unmatched bases: 7. Together with reference TRBV19 and TRBJ1-2, the CDR3 gives the full variable domain: DGGITQSPKYLFRKEGQNVTLSCEQNLNHDAMYWYRQDPGQGLRLIYYSQIVNDFQKGDIAEGYSVSREKKESFPLTVTSAQKNPTAFYLCASSRAGGEYGYTFGSGTRLTVV.

V usage is TRBV7-9 and J usage is TRBJ2-3, with 7 bases aligning to TRBD2. CDR1 SEHNR and CDR2 FQNEAQ come from the germline V gene (reference sequence). The CDR3 has 14 residues. Trimming cost V 3 bases and J 2 bases; bases outside gene matches: 2. This chain's CDR3 is CASSLGGITDTQYF. Written as DNA, the CDR3 is TGTGCCAGCAGCTTGGGGGGGATCACAGATACGCAGTATTTT.

This clone is a singleton in its sample. The J gene is TRBJ2-3, the V gene TRBV5-4; D ambiguous. V lost 4 bases to trimming and J lost 6 bases, with 12 bases between them. The CDR3 is 13 residues long. Germline-derived CDR1 and CDR2 are SGHNT and YYREEE (reference sequence). The CDR3: CASSEPIGDTQYF. The CDR3 bases are TGTGCCAGCAGCGAACCAATAGGGGATACGCAGTATTTT. The entire variable domain, with the rest obtained from reference TRBV5-4 and TRBJ2-3, is as follows: ETGVTQSPTHLIKTRGQQVTLRCSSQSGHNTVSWYQQALGQGPQFIFQYYREEENGRGNFPPRFSGLQFPNYSSELNVNALELDDSALYLCASSEPIGDTQYFGPGTRLTVL.

The chain combines TRBV2 with TRBJ2-5; 8 bases are a match to TRBD1. This CDR3 comprises 13 residues. Germline trimming cut 6 bases from V and 3 bases from J; bases unmatched to any gene: 3. Germline V gene lookup returns CDR1 SNHLY and CDR2 FYNNEI. CDR3 region: CASRGQGKETQYF. The CDR3 DNA follows: TGTGCCAGCAGAGGACAGGGAAAAGAGACCCAGTACTTC. Full variable domain (missing parts from reference TRBV2 and TRBJ2-5): EPEVTQTPSHQVTQMGQEVILRCVPISNHLYFYWYRQILGQKVEFLVSFYNNEISEKSEIFDDQFSVERPDGSNFTLKIRSTKLEDSAMYFCASRGQGKETQYFGPGTRLLVL.

The table lists this clone with a count of one. The chain recombines TRBV7-2 with TRBJ1-2; no firm D call. Per germline, CDR1 SGHTA and CDR2 FQGNSA. Trimming cost V 2 bases and J 5 bases, with 6 bases left between them. The CDR3 covers 12 residues. The CDR3 region has the DNA TGTGCCAGCAGCTTATCTGATTATGGCTACACCTTC. Translation gives CASSLSDYGYTF.

The chain carries TRBV7-2 and TRBJ2-1; D gene uncertain. The length of the CDR3 is 13 residues. Germline V lookup: CDR1 SGHTA, CDR2 FQGNSA. Trimming removed 3 bases at V and 9 bases at J, with 12 bases between. CDR3: CASSFQVLSEQFF. The CDR3 bases are TGTGCCAGCAGCTTTCAGGTTCTTAGTGAGCAGTTCTTC.

V gene TRBV16 combines with J gene TRBJ1-4, with D hard to call. Germline V gene data show CDR1 as KGHSY and CDR2 as FQNENV. Between the trimmed V and J ends, which lost 2 bases and 3 bases, there was a span of 13 bases. The CDR3 contains 16 residues. CDR3: CASSQPETDPNEKLFF. The CDR3 nucleotides read TGTGCCAGCAGCCAACCGGAGACGGACCCTAATGAAAAACTGTTTTTT.

The V gene is TRBV30, the J gene TRBJ1-6; D remains ambiguous. The CDR3 loop spans 14 amino acids. The V end was cut by 2 bases, the J end by 0 bases, with 5 bases between. Germline V gene lookup returns CDR1 GTSNPN and CDR2 SVGIG (reference sequence). As DNA, the CDR3 is TGTGCCTGGAGTACCTTCTCCTATAATTCACCCCTCCACTTT. It translates to CAWSTFSYNSPLHF.